The rows below give T cell receptor beta chains drawn from one sample of a study of vaccination and CD4 T cells after COVID-19. In TCRdb, the PCR reads were re-called with MiXCR into one record per CDR3 protein. The sample lists approximately 7,700 distinct CDR3 sequences, roughly 60% seen once, with about 33% in the top ten. These receptors are not linked to any known antigen. The sequenced sample was CD4+ T cells from blood, cultured in vitro. These receptor sequences come from a human donor who had recovered from COVID-19. The CDR3 runs from the conserved cysteine through the conserved F or W. Each record gives: V gene, J gene, clone size, D gene, CDR3 protein, CDR3 DNA. D genes are given only for firm matches. The size entry is marked missing in some rows and otherwise reads once, few, many or a size class.

>TRBV6-1|TRBJ1-5|NA|NA
CASKNPAGTNQPQHF
TGTGCCAGCAAGAATCCAGCGGGTACGAATCAGCCCCAGCATTTT
>TRBV6-2/TRBV6-3|TRBJ2-7|NA|NA
CASTETGLASYEQYF
TGTGCCAGCACCGAGACTGGTCTCGCATCCTACGAGCAGTACTTC
>TRBV19|TRBJ1-2|NA|TRBD1
CASSPAGSDRHYGYTF
TGTGCCAGTAGTCCGGCGGGCTCGGACAGGCACTATGGCTACACCTTC
>TRBV19|TRBJ1-1|NA|TRBD1
CASSPGTGMWGNTEAFF
TGTGCCAGTAGCCCCGGGACAGGGATGTGGGGGAACACTGAAGCTTTCTTT
>TRBV2|TRBJ2-1|medium-sized|TRBD2
CASKSSGYNEQFF
TGTGCCAGCAAGTCTAGCGGCTACAATGAGCAGTTCTTC
>TRBV7-9|TRBJ2-3|NA|TRBD2
CASSTGTEWSGRARTDTQYF
TGTGCCAGCAGCACCGGGACGGAGTGGAGCGGGAGGGCCCGGACAGATACGCAGTATTTT
>TRBV30|TRBJ2-3|few|NA
CAWSIGTLSTDTQYF
TGTGCCTGGAGTATAGGGACCCTTAGCACAGATACGCAGTATTTT
>TRBV6-1|TRBJ2-7|few|NA
CASKVGRGTYEQYF
TGTGCCAGCAAGGTTGGTAGAGGAACCTACGAGCAGTACTTC
>TRBV7-2|TRBJ2-5|NA|NA
CASSLLRETQYF
TGTGCCAGCAGCCTCTTGAGAGAGACCCAGTACTTC
>TRBV12-3/TRBV12-4|TRBJ1-5|NA|NA
CASSGTFGQPQHF
TGTGCCAGCAGTGGGACCTTTGGCCAGCCCCAGCATTTT
>TRBV20-1|TRBJ2-3|NA|TRBD2
CSARGGLLLVGQYF
TGCAGTGCCCGGGGGGGGCTGTTGTTGGTGGGGCAGTATTTT
>TRBV20-1|TRBJ2-7|NA|TRBD2
CSARVGGGRYEQYF
TGCAGTGCTAGAGTTGGCGGGGGAAGATACGAGCAGTACTTC
>TRBV20-1|TRBJ1-2|NA|NA
CSADPGQNYGYTF
TGCAGTGCTGATCCCGGGCAGAACTATGGCTACACCTTC
>TRBV19|TRBJ1-5|NA|NA
CASYNRASLGQPQHF
TGTGCCAGTTACAACCGGGCCTCCCTTGGGCAGCCCCAGCATTTT
>TRBV7-2|TRBJ2-1|NA|TRBD2
CASSLQVGRLAYNEQFF
TGTGCCAGCAGCTTACAGGTTGGGAGACTAGCTTACAATGAGCAGTTCTTC
>TRBV5-6|TRBJ1-3|NA|NA
CASSPGPSSGNTIYF
TGTGCCAGCAGCCCTGGACCGTCCTCTGGAAACACCATATATTTT
>TRBV20-1|TRBJ1-2|medium-sized|NA
CSASSGRYTF
TGCAGTGCTAGCTCTGGGAGGTACACCTTC
>TRBV11-3|TRBJ1-1|NA|TRBD1
CASSLTQGRGTEAFF
TGTGCCAGCAGCTTAACACAGGGGAGAGGGACTGAAGCTTTCTTT
>TRBV28|TRBJ1-5|few|NA
CASSIRVSNQPQHF
TGTGCCAGCAGCATCAGGGTTAGCAATCAGCCCCAGCATTTT
>TRBV19|TRBJ2-2|NA|NA
CASSIPGPGELFF
TGTGCCAGTAGTATACCGGGGCCCGGGGAGCTGTTTTTT
>TRBV7-3|TRBJ1-6|NA|TRBD1
CASSSTGGWYSPLHF
TGTGCCAGCAGCTCGACAGGGGGCTGGTATTCACCCCTCCACTTT
>TRBV27|TRBJ2-5|NA|NA
CASSQRSGPETQYF
TGTGCCAGCAGTCAACGCTCAGGGCCGGAGACCCAGTACTTC
>TRBV7-2|TRBJ1-1|NA|NA
CASSLDLQNTEAFF
TGTGCCAGCAGCTTAGACCTCCAGAACACTGAAGCTTTCTTT
>TRBV6-1|TRBJ1-1|few|NA
CASSEQGWSGGEAFF
TGTGCCAGCAGTGAACAGGGCTGGTCCGGGGGCGAAGCTTTCTTT
>TRBV7-9|TRBJ2-2|NA|NA
CASSSEYTGELFF
TGTGCCAGCAGCTCCGAGTACACCGGGGAGCTGTTTTTT
>TRBV15|TRBJ1-2|NA|NA
CATSGAGYGYTF
TGTGCCACCAGCGGGGCAGGCTATGGCTACACCTTC
>TRBV2|TRBJ1-2|NA|NA
CASSIQEGEGGYTF
TGTGCCAGCAGCATTCAGGAGGGGGAGGGTGGCTACACCTTC
>TRBV12-3/TRBV12-4|TRBJ2-3|medium-sized|NA
CASSLGGWGTQYF
TGTGCCAGCAGTTTAGGGGGGTGGGGTACGCAGTATTTT
>TRBV7-2|TRBJ1-5|few|NA
CASSLARTGAQHF
TGTGCCAGCAGCTTAGCGCGAACGGGGGCCCAGCATTTT
>TRBV7-3|TRBJ2-1|NA|NA
CASSPHGGSYNEQFF
TGTGCCAGCAGCCCGCACGGGGGATCCTACAATGAGCAGTTCTTC
>TRBV15|TRBJ2-5|NA|TRBD2
CATSASGSGGETQYF
TGTGCCACCAGCGCGAGCGGGTCCGGGGGGGAGACCCAGTACTTC
>TRBV20-1|TRBJ2-3|NA|NA
CSAEGAGYTDTQYF
TGCAGTGCTGAGGGAGCAGGGTACACAGATACGCAGTATTTT
>TRBV7-3|TRBJ2-2|NA|TRBD2
CASSLSLIAGETGELFF
TGTGCCAGCAGCTTAAGCCTAATAGCGGGGGAGACCGGGGAGCTGTTTTTT
>TRBV7-3|TRBJ2-3|once|TRBD2
CASSFSGGTDTQYF
TGTGCCAGCAGCTTTAGCGGGGGAACAGATACGCAGTATTTT
>TRBV6-1|TRBJ2-1|NA|NA
CASSDPWRGSYNEQFF
TGTGCCAGCAGTGACCCTTGGCGGGGTTCCTACAATGAGCAGTTCTTC
>TRBV11-2|TRBJ1-1|NA|TRBD1
CASSPMGTGFTEAFF
TGTGCCAGCAGCCCAATGGGGACAGGGTTCACTGAAGCTTTCTTT
>TRBV19|TRBJ1-3|NA|NA
CASSEDSGNTIYF
TGTGCCAGTAGCGAGGACTCTGGAAACACCATATATTTT
>TRBV4-1|TRBJ1-2|NA|TRBD1
CASSRATQGVGYTF
TGCGCCAGCAGCCGAGCGACCCAGGGGGTCGGCTACACCTTC
>TRBV20-1|TRBJ1-5|few|NA
CSARVGPSNQPQHF
TGCAGTGCTAGAGTGGGACCGAGCAATCAGCCCCAGCATTTT
>TRBV19|TRBJ2-7|NA|NA
CASSERVQTYEQYF
TGTGCCAGTAGTGAGCGGGTACAGACGTACGAGCAGTACTTC
>TRBV7-2|TRBJ2-5|NA|NA
CASTNGAGGTGETQYF
TGTGCCAGTACCAACGGGGCGGGTGGTACAGGGGAGACCCAGTACTTC